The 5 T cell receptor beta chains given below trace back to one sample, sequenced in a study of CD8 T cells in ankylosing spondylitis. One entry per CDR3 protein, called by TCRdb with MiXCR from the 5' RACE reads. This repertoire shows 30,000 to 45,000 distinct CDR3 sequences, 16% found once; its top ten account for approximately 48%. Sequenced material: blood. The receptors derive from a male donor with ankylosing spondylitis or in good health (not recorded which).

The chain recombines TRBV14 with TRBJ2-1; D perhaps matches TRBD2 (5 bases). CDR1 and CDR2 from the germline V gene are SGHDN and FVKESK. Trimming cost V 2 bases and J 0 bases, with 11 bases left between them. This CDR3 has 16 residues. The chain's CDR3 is CASSQPGFSSYNEQFF. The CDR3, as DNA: TGTGCCAGCAGCCAACCGGGATTTAGCTCCTACAATGAGCAGTTCTTC. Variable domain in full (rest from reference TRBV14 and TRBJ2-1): EAGVTQFPSHSVIEKGQTVTLRCDPISGHDNLYWYRRVMGKEIKFLLHFVKESKQDESGMPNNRFLAERTGGTYSTLKVQPAELEDSGVYFCASSQPGFSSYNEQFFGPGTRLTVL.

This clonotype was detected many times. The CDR3 nucleotides read TGCGCCAGCAAGATAGCGGGAGCGACTACAGATGAGCAGTTCTTC. Protein: CASKIAGATTDEQFF. The rearrangement uses TRBV5-1 and TRBJ2-1, with 9 positions matching TRBD2. CDR1 SGHRS and CDR2 YFSETQ come from the germline V gene. The CDR3 loop spans 15 amino acids. With 6 bases clipped from V and 8 bases from J, the junction kept 12 bases outside the gene matches.

The CDR3, as DNA: TGTGCCAGCAGTTTAAAATTAGCGGGGGGAAGTACGCAGTATTTT. It is translated as CASSLKLAGGSTQYF. This rearrangement joins TRBV2 to TRBJ2-3, with 10 bases identical to TRBD2. This CDR3 comprises 15 residues. V lost 5 bases to trimming and J lost 8 bases; unmatched junction nucleotides: 10. CDR1 and CDR2 from the germline V gene are SNHLY and FYNNEI.

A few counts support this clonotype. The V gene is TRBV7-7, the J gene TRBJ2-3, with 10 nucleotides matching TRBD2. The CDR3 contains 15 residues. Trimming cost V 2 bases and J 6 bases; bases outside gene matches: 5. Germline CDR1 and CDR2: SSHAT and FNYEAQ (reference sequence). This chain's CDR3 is CASSLLAGVEDTQYF. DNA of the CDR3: TGTGCCAGCAGCTTACTAGCGGGAGTGGAGGATACGCAGTATTTT.

The CDR3 is CASRGGSYEQYF. CDR3 DNA sequence: TGCGCCAGCCGCGGGGGGTCCTACGAGCAGTACTTC. This chain connects TRBV4-1 to TRBJ2-7; 8 bases are a match to TRBD2. Trimming removed 8 bases from V and 1 base from J; junction bases left unmatched: 1. CDR1 is MGHRA and CDR2 is YSYEKL in the germline V gene. The length of the CDR3 is 12 residues.